Detailed here is one T cell receptor beta chain. Its matching antigen is unknown. The tumor samples were collected prior to definitive surgery or chemotherapy. Germline-derived CDR1 and CDR2 are SGHNT and YENEEA. The CDR3 length is 18 residues. With V trimmed by 0 bases and J by 3 bases, 9 bases remained unmatched. This sample is part of a study of high-grade serous ovarian cancer treatment subgroups. General observations from the study: Spatial context was lost because tumors were sequenced in bulk. Only CDR3 was analyzed; CDR1 and CDR2 were not.

The protocol was immunoSEQ multiplex PCR, while the TCRdb copy is restricted to in-frame clones and leaves out a portion. The sample includes about 36,000 clones, about 80% seen only once; the top ten take about 3%. The chain has TRBV11-3 and TRBJ2-7; 12 bases are shared with TRBD1. The sample consisted of tumor tissue. This receptor was obtained from a human donor with high-grade serous ovarian cancer. This chain's CDR3 is CASSLDGTGGPAVYEQYF. In nucleotides, the CDR3 is TGTGCCAGCAGCTTAGACGGGACAGGGGGCCCAGCTGTCTACGAGCAGTACTTC.